This T cell receptor (beta chain) is drawn from a study of cytomegalovirus exposure and HLA in healthy donors. Study context: Unique TCRs from HLA-typed donors, 70 million to 85 million of them, were held in an early data release.

Trimming removed 2 bases at V and 0 bases at J, with 11 bases between. Germline values: CDR1 SGHTA, CDR2 FQGNSA. CDR3 length: 16 residues. Amplification used 60 Vbeta primers and 13 Jbeta primers. This table comes from immunoSEQ multiplex PCR, and its TCRdb copy is limited to in-frame clones, with some not included. Seen here are over 150,000 clones, about two thirds observed once, and the top ten hold just under 4.5%. About this clone: Its antigen is still unknown.

Study-wide results and caveats: Links to common viral pathogens appeared, in a later analysis, for several of the most significant clusters. Indistinguishable V segments, including TRBV6-2 and TRBV6-3, were excluded. Specificity of a few CMV-associated chains for CMV antigens was verified in vitro.

Specimen: PBMCs. The V and J genes are TRBV7-2 and TRBJ1-3; the D gene is possibly TRBD1 (6 bases). The sequence came from a woman aged 18-29 years in good health and CMV-seropositive. DNA for the CDR3: TGTGCCAGCAGCTTAAGTCAGGGGAGCTCTGGAAACACCATATATTTT. As protein: CASSLSQGSSGNTIYF.